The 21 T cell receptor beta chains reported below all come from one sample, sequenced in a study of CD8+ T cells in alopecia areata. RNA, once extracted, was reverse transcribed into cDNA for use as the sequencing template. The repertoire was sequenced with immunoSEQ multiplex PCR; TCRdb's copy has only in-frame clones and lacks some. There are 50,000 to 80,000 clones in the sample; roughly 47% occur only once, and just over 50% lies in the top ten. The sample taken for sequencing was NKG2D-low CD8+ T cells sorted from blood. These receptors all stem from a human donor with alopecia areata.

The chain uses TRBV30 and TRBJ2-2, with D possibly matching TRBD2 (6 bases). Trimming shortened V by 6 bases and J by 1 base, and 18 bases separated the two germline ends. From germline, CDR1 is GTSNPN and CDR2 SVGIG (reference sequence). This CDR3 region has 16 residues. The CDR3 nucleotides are TGTGCCTGCCATCGGCGGGGCCGTCGGAACACCGGGGAGCTGTTTTTT. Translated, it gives CACHRRGRRNTGELFF. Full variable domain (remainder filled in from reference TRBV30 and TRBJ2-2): SQTIHQWPATLVQPVGSPLSLECTVEGTSNPNLYWYRQAAGRGLQLLFYSVGIGQISSEVPQNLSASRPQDRQFILSSKKLLLSDSGFYLCACHRRGRRNTGELFFGEGSRLTVL.

The CDR3 DNA sequence: TGTGCCAGCAGCCCCCGGGACAGGGCCCAAGAGACCCAGTACTTC. It specifies CASSPRDRAQETQYF. This chain joins TRBV7-9 and TRBJ2-5; 9 nucleotides agree with TRBD1. CDR3 length: 15 amino acids. Germline V lookup: CDR1 SEHNR, CDR2 FQNEAQ (reference sequence). V trimming: 5 bases; J trimming: 1 base; junction bases outside the gene matches: 5. The full variable domain, in which reference TRBV7-9 and TRBJ2-5 provide the parts outside the CDR3, is DTGVSQNPRHKITKRGQNVTFRCDPISEHNRLYWYRQTLGQGPEFLTYFQNEAQLEKSRLLSDRFSAERPKGSFSTLEIQRTEQGDSAMYLCASSPRDRAQETQYFGPGTRLLVL.

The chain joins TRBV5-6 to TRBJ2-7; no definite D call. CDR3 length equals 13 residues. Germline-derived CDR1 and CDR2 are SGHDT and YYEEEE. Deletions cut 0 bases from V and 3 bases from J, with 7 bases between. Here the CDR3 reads CASSLGNSYEQYF. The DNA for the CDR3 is TGTGCCAGCAGCTTGGGGAACAGCTACGAGCAGTACTTC. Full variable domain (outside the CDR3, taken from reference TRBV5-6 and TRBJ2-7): DAGVTQSPTHLIKTRGQQVTLRCSPKSGHDTVSWYQQALGQGPQFIFQYYEEEERQRGNFPDRFSGHQFPNYSSELNVNALLLGDSALYLCASSLGNSYEQYFGPGTRLTVT.

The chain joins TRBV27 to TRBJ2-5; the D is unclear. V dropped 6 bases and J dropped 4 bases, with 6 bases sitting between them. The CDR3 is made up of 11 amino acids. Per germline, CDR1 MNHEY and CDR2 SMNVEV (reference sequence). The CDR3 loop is CASRSGETQYF. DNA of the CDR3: TGTGCCAGCAGGTCGGGAGAGACCCAGTACTTC.

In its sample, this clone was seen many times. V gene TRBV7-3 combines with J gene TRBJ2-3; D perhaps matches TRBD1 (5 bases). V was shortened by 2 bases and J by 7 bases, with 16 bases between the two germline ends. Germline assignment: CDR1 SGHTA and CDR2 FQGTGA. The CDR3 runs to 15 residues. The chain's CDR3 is CASSLGADLRNTQYF. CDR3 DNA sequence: TGTGCCAGCAGCTTAGGGGCAGACCTCAGGAATACGCAGTATTTT.

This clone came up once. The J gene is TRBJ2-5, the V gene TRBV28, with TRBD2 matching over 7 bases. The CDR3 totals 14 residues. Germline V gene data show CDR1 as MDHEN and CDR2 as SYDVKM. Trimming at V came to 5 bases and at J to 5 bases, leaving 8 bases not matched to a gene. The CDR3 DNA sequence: TGTGCCAGCAGTCCCCGATTGGGGGGGGAGACCCAGTACTTC. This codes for CASSPRLGGETQYF.

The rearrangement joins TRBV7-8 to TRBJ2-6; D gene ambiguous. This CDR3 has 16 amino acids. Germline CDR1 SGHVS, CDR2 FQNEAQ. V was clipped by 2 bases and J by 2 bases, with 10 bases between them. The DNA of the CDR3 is TGTGCCAGCAGCTTAAGTGGTCCCCCTGGGGCCAACGTCCTGACTTTC. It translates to CASSLSGPPGANVLTF.

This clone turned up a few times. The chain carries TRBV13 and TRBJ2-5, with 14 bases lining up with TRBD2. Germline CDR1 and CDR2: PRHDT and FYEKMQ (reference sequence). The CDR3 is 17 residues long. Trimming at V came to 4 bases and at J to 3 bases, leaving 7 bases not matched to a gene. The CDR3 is CASSSGGTSGSKETQYF. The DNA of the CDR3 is TGTGCCAGCAGCTCCGGAGGGACTAGCGGGAGTAAAGAGACCCAGTACTTC.

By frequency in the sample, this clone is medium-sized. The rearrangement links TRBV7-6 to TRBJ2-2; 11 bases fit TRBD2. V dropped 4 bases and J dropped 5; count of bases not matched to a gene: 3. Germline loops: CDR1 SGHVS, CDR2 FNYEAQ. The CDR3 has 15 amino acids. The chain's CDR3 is CASSYGTSGTGELFF. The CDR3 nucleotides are TGTGCCAGCAGCTATGGGACTAGCGGAACCGGGGAGCTGTTTTTT.

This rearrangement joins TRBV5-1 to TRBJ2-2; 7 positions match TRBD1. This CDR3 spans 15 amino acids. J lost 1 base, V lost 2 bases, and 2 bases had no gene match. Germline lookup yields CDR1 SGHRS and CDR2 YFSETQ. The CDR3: CASSLRTGNTGELFF. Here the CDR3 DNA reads TGCGCCAGCAGCTTACGGACAGGGAACACCGGGGAGCTGTTTTTT.

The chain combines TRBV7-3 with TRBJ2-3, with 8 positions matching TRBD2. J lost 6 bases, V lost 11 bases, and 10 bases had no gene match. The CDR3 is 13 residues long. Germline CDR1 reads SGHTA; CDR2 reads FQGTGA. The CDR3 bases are TGTGCCCTCGGGAGGGGGGTGATCGATACGCAGTATTTT. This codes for CALGRGVIDTQYF. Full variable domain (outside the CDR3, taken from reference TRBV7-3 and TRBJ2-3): GAGVSQTPSNKVTEKGKYVELRCDPISGHTALYWYRQSLGQGPEFLIYFQGTGAADDSGLPNDRFFAVRPEGSVSTLKIQRTERGDSAVYLCALGRGVIDTQYFGPGTRLTVL.

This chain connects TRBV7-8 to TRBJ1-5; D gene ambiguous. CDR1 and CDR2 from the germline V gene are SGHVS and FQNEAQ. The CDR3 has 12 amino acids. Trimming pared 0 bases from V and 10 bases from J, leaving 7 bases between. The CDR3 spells CASSLATNPQHF. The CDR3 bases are TGTGCCAGCAGCTTAGCGACGAATCCCCAGCATTTT.

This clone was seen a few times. CDR3 DNA: TGTGCCAGCAGCCCTAGCGGGGGGGCACTAGAGACCCAGTACTTC. This codes for CASSPSGGALETQYF. This sequence joins TRBV7-2 and TRBJ2-5, with TRBD2 matching 12 bases. This CDR3 comprises 15 residues. The V gene end was trimmed by 5 bases and the J gene end by 4 bases; junction bases not matched to a gene: 5. In germline, CDR1 is SGHTA, CDR2 FQGNSA.

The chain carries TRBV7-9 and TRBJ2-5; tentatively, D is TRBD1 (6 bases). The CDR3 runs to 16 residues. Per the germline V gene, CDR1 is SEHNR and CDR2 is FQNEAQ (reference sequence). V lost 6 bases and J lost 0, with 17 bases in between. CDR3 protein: CASRGRGQTDQETQYF. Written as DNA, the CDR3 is TGTGCCAGCAGGGGAAGAGGACAGACTGACCAAGAGACCCAGTACTTC.

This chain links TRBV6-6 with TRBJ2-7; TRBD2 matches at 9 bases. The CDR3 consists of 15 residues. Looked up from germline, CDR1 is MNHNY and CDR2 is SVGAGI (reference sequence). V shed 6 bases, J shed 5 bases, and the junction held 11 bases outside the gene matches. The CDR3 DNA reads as TGTGCCAGCAGCTTAAGGGGACTAGCATCCCACGAGCAGTACTTC. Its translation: CASSLRGLASHEQYF.

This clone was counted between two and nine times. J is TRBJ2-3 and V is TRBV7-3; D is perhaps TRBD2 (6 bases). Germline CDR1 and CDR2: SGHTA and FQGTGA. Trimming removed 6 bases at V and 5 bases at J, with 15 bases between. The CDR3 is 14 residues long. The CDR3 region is CASSFLGGLDTQYF. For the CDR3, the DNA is TGTGCCAGCAGTTTCCTCGGGGGTCTAGATACGCAGTATTTT.

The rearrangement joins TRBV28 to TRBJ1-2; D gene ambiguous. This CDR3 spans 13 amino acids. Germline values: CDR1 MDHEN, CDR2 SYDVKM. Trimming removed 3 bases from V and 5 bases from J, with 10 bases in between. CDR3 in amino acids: CASSLIGNYGYTF. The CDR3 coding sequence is TGTGCCAGCAGTTTGATAGGGAATTATGGCTACACCTTC.

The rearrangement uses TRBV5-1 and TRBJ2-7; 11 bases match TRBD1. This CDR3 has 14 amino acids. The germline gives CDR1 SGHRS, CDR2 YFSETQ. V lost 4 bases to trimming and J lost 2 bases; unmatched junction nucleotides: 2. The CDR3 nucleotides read TGCGCCAGCAGCCCGGGACAGGGGGCCTACGAGCAGTACTTC. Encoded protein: CASSPGQGAYEQYF.

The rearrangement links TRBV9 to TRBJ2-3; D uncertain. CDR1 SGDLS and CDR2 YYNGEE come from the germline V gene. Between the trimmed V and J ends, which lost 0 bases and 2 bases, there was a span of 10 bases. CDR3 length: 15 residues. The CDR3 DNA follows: TGTGCCAGCAGCGTAGATGGATCTCACACAGATACGCAGTATTTT. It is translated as CASSVDGSHTDTQYF.

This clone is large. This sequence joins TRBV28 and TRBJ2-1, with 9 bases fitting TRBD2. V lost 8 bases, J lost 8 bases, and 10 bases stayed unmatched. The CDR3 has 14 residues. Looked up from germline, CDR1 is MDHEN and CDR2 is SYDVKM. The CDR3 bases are TGTGCCAGCCGCCTAGCGGGATTTAATGATGAGCAGTTCTTC. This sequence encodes CASRLAGFNDEQFF.

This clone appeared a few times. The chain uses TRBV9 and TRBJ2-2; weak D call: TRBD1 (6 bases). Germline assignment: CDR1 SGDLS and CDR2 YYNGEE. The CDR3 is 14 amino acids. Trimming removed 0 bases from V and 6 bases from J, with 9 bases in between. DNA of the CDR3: TGTGCCAGCAGCGTAGAGGGGGAATCCGGGGAGCTGTTTTTT. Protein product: CASSVEGESGELFF. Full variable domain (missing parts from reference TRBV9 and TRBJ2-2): DSGVTQTPKHLITATGQRVTLRCSPRSGDLSVYWYQQSLDQGLQFLIQYYNGEERAKGNILERFSAQQFPDLHSELNLSSLELGDSALYFCASSVEGESGELFFGEGSRLTVL.